This T cell receptor (beta chain) was recovered during a study of technical replicates of blood from a handful of donors. After removal of 1 base from V and 5 bases from J, the junction contained 3 bases not matched to a gene. Germline CDR1 and CDR2: KGHSH and LQKENI. This CDR3 comprises 16 residues. The data were produced by immunoSEQ multiplex PCR, yet TCRdb's version contains in-frame clones alone and is incomplete. In the table there are about 73,000 clones, about 92% of which are singletons. The sample taken for sequencing was T cells isolated from PBMCs. The chain couples TRBV18 to TRBJ2-3; 13 bases are shared with TRBD2. The receptor's source is a human donor in good health. CDR3 region: CASSPRLAGGEDTQYF. CDR3 DNA sequence: TGTGCCAGCTCACCACGACTAGCGGGAGGAGAAGATACGCAGTATTTT.